This passage covers 18 T cell receptor beta chains from one sample sequenced in a study of tumor and adjacent non-tumor tissue in lung cancer. Three rounds of nested PCR, following a modified ARM-PCR protocol, produced the TCRbeta library. MiXCR, applied by TCRdb to the multiplex PCR reads, yields one record per CDR3 protein. The table shows more than 70,000 distinct CDR3 sequences, with about 61% occurring only once. The template was RNA from unsorted bulk tissue. Sequencing was carried out using lung tumor tissue. The source of these receptors is an older man with non-small cell lung cancer.

As regards this clonotype: The CDR3 end shows no conserved phenylalanine or tryptophan, and so a read error is likely. The V call is TRBV29-1, the J call TRBJ2-5; 7 bases line up with TRBD1. CDR3 length equals 13 residues. After removal of 4 bases from V and 5 bases from J, the junction contained 7 bases not matched to a gene. Looked up from germline, CDR1 is SQVTM and CDR2 is ANQGSEA. The CDR3 region is CSVGTGDHETQYV. CDR3 bases: TGCAGCGTTGGTACAGGGGATCACGAGACCCAGTACGTC.

The sample holds many counts of this clonotype. The chain employs TRBV6-1 and TRBJ2-6; D is perhaps TRBD2 (6 bases). Germline assignment: CDR1 MNHNS and CDR2 SASEGT. This CDR3 has 15 amino acids. V was pared by 8 bases and J by 2 bases, with 13 bases between. The CDR3 DNA is TGTGCCAGCTCGGGTGGGGGGACTGGGGCCAACGTCCTGACTTTC. This sequence encodes CASSGGGTGANVLTF.

This clonotype was counted many times. This chain uses TRBV12-3 or TRBV12-4 with TRBJ2-7; D is possibly TRBD1 or TRBD2 (6 bases each). The CDR3 length is 15 residues. V lost 2 bases, J lost 5 bases, and 16 bases lay in between. CDR3 sequence (DNA): TGTGCCAGCAGTTTACGAGGGGGGCGTTCCGACGAGCAGTACTTC. Translated: CASSLRGGRSDEQYF.

The table lists this clonotype with many counts. This chain uses TRBV29-1 with TRBJ2-5; TRBD1 might be the D (5 bases). Trimming removed 4 bases from V and 4 bases from J, with 10 bases in between. The CDR3 loop spans 12 amino acids. In germline, CDR1 is SQVTM, CDR2 ANQGSEA. The CDR3 is CSVVVTGETQYF. The DNA for the CDR3 is TGCAGCGTTGTGGTCACAGGAGAGACCCAGTACTTC.

A word on this clonotype: Its ends do not fully match the called genes, so a read error is possible. The chain carries TRBV11-2 and TRBJ1-2; D uncertain. Per germline, CDR1 SGHAT and CDR2 FQNNGV. The CDR3 length is 15 residues. The CDR3 reads CTSSPTGNLGYGYIF. The CDR3 DNA reads as TGTACCAGCAGCCCCACTGGAAACTTAGGGTATGGCTACATCTTC.

The V and J genes are TRBV21-1 and TRBJ1-5; TRBD1, the D gene given by the table, was not confirmed from the DNA. TRBV21-1 is described as a pseudogene. The CDR3 contains 14 residues. CDR3: CASSKGTGGQPQHF. CDR3 in DNA: TGTGCCAGCAGCAAAGGGACAGGGGGCCAGCCCCAGCATTTT.

Notes on this clonotype: A read error may produce the germline difference seen at one junction end. This chain connects TRBV11-2 to TRBJ2-2; 9 bases align to TRBD2. The germline V gene has CDR1 SGHAT and CDR2 FQNNGV. This CDR3 has 16 amino acids. The CDR3 sequence: CASSFASGKSTGELFF. The CDR3 nucleotides are TGTGCCAGCAGCTTTGCTAGCGGGAAGAGCACCGGGGAGTTGTTTTTT.

As to this clonotype: One end of the junction is discordant with germline, which a read error may explain. The chain joins TRBV11-2 to TRBJ1-5, with D maybe TRBD1 (6 bases). The CDR3 has 15 residues. CDR1 and CDR2 (germline): SGHAT, FQNNGV. The CDR3 reads CASSLEGGGNHPQHF. Written as DNA, the CDR3 is TGCGCCAGCAGCTTAGAAGGGGGGGGCAATCATCCCCAGCATTTT.

A word on this clonotype: A clone one base away is much larger, so this may be a read error. The V call is TRBV5-1, the J call TRBJ1-1, with D maybe TRBD1 (5 bases). The germline V gene encodes CDR1 SGHRS and CDR2 YFSETQ. This CDR3 has 15 amino acids. The V gene lost 4 bases and the J gene lost 1 base, with 14 bases spanning the gap. Written as DNA, the CDR3 is TGCGCCAGCAGCATGGATGGGGGACGGAACACTGAAGCTTTCTTT. Its protein product is CASSMDGGRNTEAFF.

A note on this clonotype: As the CDR3 is not closed by the conserved phenylalanine or tryptophan, this likely results from a read error. The chain combines TRBV25-1 with TRBJ2-6; D unresolved. The germline V gene encodes CDR1 MGHDK and CDR2 SYGVNS. Trimming cost V 5 bases and J 3 bases, with 8 bases left between them. This CDR3 contains 14 residues. The CDR3, as DNA: TGTGCCAGCAGTACCCTCAGTGGGGCCAACGTCCTGACTTTA. Translated: CASSTLSGANVLTL.

This clonotype occurred once. The CDR3 ends on some other residue instead of the conserved phenylalanine or tryptophan, so this is likely a read error. The chain combines TRBV4-2 with TRBJ2-1; D not certain. This CDR3 has 13 amino acids. In germline, CDR1 is LGHNA, CDR2 YNFKEQ. This CDR3 reads CASIQDGVGEQFL. The CDR3 nucleotides read TGTGCCAGCATCCAAGATGGGGTAGGTGAGCAGTTCCTC.

This clonotype appeared once. A junction boundary mismatches the germline segment, possibly from a read error. This chain joins TRBV11-1 and TRBJ2-7; D gene ambiguous. This CDR3 has 16 amino acids. Germline loops: CDR1 SGHAT, CDR2 FQDESV (reference sequence). The CDR3 protein is CASSPGRTRSSCKQHF. The CDR3 nucleotides are TGTGCCAGTAGCCCAGGTCGAACCAGGAGCTCCTGCAAGCAGCACTTC. The whole variable domain, remainder taken from reference TRBV11-1 and TRBJ2-7, is EAEVAQSPRYKITEKSQAVAFWCDPISGHATLYWYRQILGQGPELLVQFQDESVVDDSQLPKDRFSAERLKGVDSTLKIQPAELGDSAMYLCASSPGRTRSSCKQHFGPGTRLTVT.

As for this clonotype: Germline and junction disagree at one end, which may indicate a read error. The CDR3 DNA reads TGTACCAGCAGGCCGGGGGGGTGGGGGGGGGATACGCAGTATTTT. Its translation is CTSRPGGWGGDTQYF. The rearrangement links TRBV11-2 to TRBJ2-3; TRBD2 aligns across 8 bases. The germline V gene encodes CDR1 SGHAT and CDR2 FQNNGV. CDR3 length: 15 residues.

This clonotype has a count of ten or more. The chain joins TRBV29-1 to TRBJ2-7, with 7 positions matching TRBD1. The CDR3 length is 13 residues. Germline assignment: CDR1 SQVTM and CDR2 ANQGSEA. V gave up 6 bases and J gave up 1 base; unmatched junction bases: 6. As DNA, the CDR3 is TGCAGCGTAGCCTACAGGGGATCCTACGAGCAGTACTTC. Protein product: CSVAYRGSYEQYF.

About this clonotype: Germline and junction disagree at one end, which may indicate a read error. The gene calls are TRBV11-3 and TRBJ2-1; weak D call: TRBD2 (6 bases). This CDR3 contains 15 residues. Germline V CDR1 and CDR2: SGHNT, YENEEA. The CDR3 reads CAISLGRTNDNEQFF. The CDR3 DNA sequence: TGTGCCATCAGCTTAGGGAGGACAAACGACAATGAGCAGTTCTTC.

Worth noting for this clonotype: The conserved phenylalanine or tryptophan normally closing the CDR3 is absent here, so this likely arose from a read error. Because the CDR3's place on the DNA is in doubt, the DNA is left out and the CDR3 is given as listed by TCRdb. This rearrangement joins TRBV11-2 to TRBJ2-5; TRBD1, the D gene given by the table, was not confirmed from the DNA. With termini counted, the CDR3 has 14 amino acids. The germline gives CDR1 SGHAT, CDR2 FQNNGV. Here the CDR3 reads CTSSLVGLQETRYL.

The chain has TRBV11-2 and TRBJ2-5, with a possible D match to TRBD2 (5 bases). The V and J ends lost 9 bases and 2 bases respectively, with 25 bases between them. The CDR3 is made up of 17 amino acids. Looked up from germline, CDR1 is SGHAT and CDR2 is FQNNGV. CDR3 protein: CASRSHGRGKRQETQYF. CDR3 coding DNA: TGTGCCAGTAGGTCGCACGGACGGGGAAAGCGGCAAGAGACCCAGTACTTC.

This clonotype was counted a few times. The rearrangement links TRBV7-3 to TRBJ1-1; a weak D match, TRBD1 (5 bases). The germline gives CDR1 SGHTA, CDR2 FQGTGA. The CDR3 loop spans 17 amino acids. The ends were cut back, 5 bases at V and 4 bases at J, with 23 bases in the middle. This chain's CDR3 is CASSLTRAVGGITEAFF. The CDR3 nucleotides read TGTGCCAGCAGCCTGACCAGGGCGGTGGGGGGGATCACTGAAGCTTTCTTT.